The entry below describes one TCR beta chain. This clone turned up a few times. No antigen is known for it. No base qualities exist here, and no much larger clone lies one base off it. This entry comes from a study of tumour-infiltrating T cells in Burkitt lymphoma (dated by TCRdb to the early 2020s). About the full investigation: When TCR repertoire data were correlated with clinical outcome, productive clonality turned out to predict both overall and progression-free survival, independent of established prognosticators, age at diagnosis among them.

Receptors were amplified or captured by the immunoSEQ multiplex PCR assay. TCRdb carries this immuneACCESS record with in-frame sequences only. Its versions omit some clonotypes, under half of them owing to an unresolved V gene in the studies checked, with the rest unexplained. The sample table records about 14,000 clones; around a third of these occur just once. The ten largest clones add up to 6.2% of the sample. The sequence came from a human donor with diffuse large B-cell lymphoma. Sequences were obtained from tumor tissue.

DNA sequence: TGTGCCAGCAGCGTATCCGGGACAGGGATCAATGAGCAGTTCTTC. Its protein product is CASSVSGTGINEQFF. The chain joins TRBV9 to TRBJ2-1, with 9 junctional bases fitting TRBD1. From the germline V gene, CDR1 is SGDLS and CDR2 is YYNGEE. The V end gives up 1 base and the J end 6 bases, leaving 5 bases in the junction not matched to a gene. From cysteine to phenylalanine, the CDR3 is 15 amino acids long. Only the CDR3 portion is preserved as DNA: 45 bases, with reading frame beginning at the first base.